These 14 T cell receptor beta chains share one sample of origin, sequenced in a study of glioma-infiltrating T cells after dendritic cell vaccination. Repertoires were generated with immunoSEQ multiplex PCR, while TCRdb's copy carries only in-frame clones and drops some. The table lists roughly 80,000 clones, over 85% of them singletons. Source: blood, taken before dendritic cell vaccination. The receptors were sampled from a human donor with glioblastoma.

In its sample, this clone was seen a few times. The gene calls are TRBV7-9 and TRBJ2-1; a weak D match, TRBD1 (6 bases). The CDR3 is 11 residues long. The V gene's germline CDR1 is SEHNR and CDR2 FQNEAQ (reference sequence). V lost 5 bases and J lost 12, with 11 bases in between. The CDR3 coding sequence is TGTGCCAGCAGCAAAACAGGGATGCAGTTCTTC. Translating it yields CASSKTGMQFF.

This chain uses TRBV5-4 with TRBJ2-2, with 8 bases that match TRBD1. Germline CDR1 SGHNT, CDR2 YYREEE (reference sequence). CDR3 length: 15 amino acids. The V segment lost 1 base and the J segment 3 bases; nucleotides outside the gene matches: 2. This chain's CDR3 is CASSLLDRDTGELFF. CDR3 coding DNA: TGTGCCAGCAGCTTGCTGGACAGGGACACCGGGGAGCTGTTTTTT.

The chain is built from TRBV6-5 and TRBJ1-2, with 9 bases matching TRBD1. The CDR3 totals 14 residues. Germline V gene sequence: CDR1 MNHEY, CDR2 SVGAGI. The trim removed 4 bases at V and 6 bases at J, leaving 6 bases unmatched. CDR3 DNA sequence: TGTGCCAGCAGTTCCCTCGGGACAGGGAATGGCTACACCTTC. Its translation is CASSSLGTGNGYTF.

The chain employs TRBV7-9 and TRBJ1-1; TRBD1 is a possible D gene (6 bases). The CDR3 covers 13 residues. Germline CDR1 reads SEHNR; CDR2 reads FQNEAQ (reference sequence). The V end was cut by 5 bases, the J end by 6 bases, with 13 bases between. The CDR3 nucleotides are TGTGCCAGCAGCCGGGGGGCAAACCCTGAAGCTTTCTTT. Translated, it gives CASSRGANPEAFF.

The V gene is TRBV7-9, the J gene TRBJ1-1, with D possibly TRBD1 on 5 matching bases. Trimming took off 3 bases at V and 1 base at J, with 6 bases between the two ends. The V gene's germline CDR1 is SEHNR and CDR2 FQNEAQ (reference sequence). CDR3 size: 13 residues. This chain's CDR3 is CASSFQGNTEAFF. The CDR3 DNA sequence: TGTGCCAGCAGCTTCCAGGGGAACACTGAAGCTTTCTTT.

The chain combines TRBV6-6 with TRBJ2-7; TRBD1 is a possible D gene (7 bases). CDR1 and CDR2 (germline): MNHNY, SVGAGI (reference sequence). With 8 bases removed from V and 2 bases from J, the gap between germline ends came to 16 bases. The CDR3 is 14 residues long. DNA of the CDR3: TGTGCCAGCGGAGGGGGCGGGGTAACCTACGAGCAGTACTTC. This translates into CASGGGGVTYEQYF.

This clone was detected once. The chain links TRBV6-5 to TRBJ2-1; D is unresolved. V lost 4 bases, J lost 4 bases, and 8 bases lay in between. The V gene's germline CDR1 is MNHEY and CDR2 SVGAGI. This CDR3 comprises 13 residues. CDR3 in amino acids: CASSSGLYNEQFF. CDR3 in DNA: TGTGCCAGCAGTTCCGGGTTGTACAATGAGCAGTTCTTC.

The chain employs TRBV30 and TRBJ1-1, with 10 bases lining up with TRBD1. The CDR3 is made up of 15 amino acids. Germline trimming cut 0 bases from V and 5 bases from J; bases unmatched to any gene: 6. Germline CDR1 GTSNPN, CDR2 SVGIG (reference sequence). CDR3 protein: CAWSVKGTGETEAFF. For the CDR3, the DNA is TGTGCCTGGAGTGTAAAGGGGACAGGGGAGACTGAAGCTTTCTTT.

This sequence joins TRBV27 and TRBJ1-6; TRBD1 agrees at 7 bases. The CDR3 has 18 amino acids. From germline, CDR1 is MNHEY and CDR2 SMNVEV (reference sequence). V lost 3 bases, J lost 0 bases, and 8 bases stayed unmatched. CDR3 loop: CASSLRTGYSSYNSPLHF. CDR3 DNA: TGTGCCAGCAGTTTGAGGACAGGCTATAGCTCCTATAATTCACCCCTCCACTTT.

The chain links TRBV6-5 to TRBJ1-3; TRBD1 matches 8 bases. V trimming: 4 bases; J trimming: 0 bases; junction bases outside the gene matches: 5. Per the germline V gene, CDR1 is MNHEY and CDR2 is SVGAGI. The CDR3 consists of 16 residues. DNA for the CDR3: TGTGCCAGCAGTTTGCGGGGGACAGGCTCTGGAAACACCATATATTTT. Amino acids: CASSLRGTGSGNTIYF.

The chain employs TRBV4-2 and TRBJ1-2; D unclear. The germline V gene encodes CDR1 LGHNA and CDR2 YNFKEQ. Trimming removed 6 bases from V and 1 base from J, with 9 bases in between. This CDR3 is built from 13 residues. The CDR3 sequence: CASRSQDNYGYTF. The CDR3 DNA is TGTGCCAGCAGGTCGCAGGATAACTATGGCTACACCTTC.

The count of this clone is one. The CDR3 coding sequence is TGTGCCAGCAGCTTATGGGCAGTCGGCTCTGGAAACACCATATATTTT. Protein: CASSLWAVGSGNTIYF. The chain employs TRBV11-2 and TRBJ1-3, with D hard to call. CDR3 length equals 16 residues. Germline V gives CDR1 SGHAT, CDR2 FQNNGV. Trimming left V 2 bases short and J 0 bases short, with 11 bases between.

This clone was recorded once. The chain employs TRBV27 and TRBJ1-1, with 10 nucleotides matching TRBD1. Germline values: CDR1 MNHEY, CDR2 SMNVEV (reference sequence). J was trimmed by 5 bases and V by 6 bases; bases with no gene match: 3. This CDR3 region has 13 residues. CDR3 in amino acids: CASRWTGGTEAFF. The CDR3 bases are TGTGCCAGCAGATGGACAGGGGGGACTGAAGCTTTCTTT.

This chain connects TRBV9 to TRBJ2-1; D not resolved. The CDR3 loop spans 16 amino acids. Trimming removed 0 bases from V and 6 bases from J, with 16 bases in between. In germline, CDR1 is SGDLS, CDR2 YYNGEE. In DNA, the CDR3 is TGTGCCAGCAGCGTAGGAGGCTTACTCAACTCCAATGAGCAGTTCTTC. Protein: CASSVGGLLNSNEQFF.